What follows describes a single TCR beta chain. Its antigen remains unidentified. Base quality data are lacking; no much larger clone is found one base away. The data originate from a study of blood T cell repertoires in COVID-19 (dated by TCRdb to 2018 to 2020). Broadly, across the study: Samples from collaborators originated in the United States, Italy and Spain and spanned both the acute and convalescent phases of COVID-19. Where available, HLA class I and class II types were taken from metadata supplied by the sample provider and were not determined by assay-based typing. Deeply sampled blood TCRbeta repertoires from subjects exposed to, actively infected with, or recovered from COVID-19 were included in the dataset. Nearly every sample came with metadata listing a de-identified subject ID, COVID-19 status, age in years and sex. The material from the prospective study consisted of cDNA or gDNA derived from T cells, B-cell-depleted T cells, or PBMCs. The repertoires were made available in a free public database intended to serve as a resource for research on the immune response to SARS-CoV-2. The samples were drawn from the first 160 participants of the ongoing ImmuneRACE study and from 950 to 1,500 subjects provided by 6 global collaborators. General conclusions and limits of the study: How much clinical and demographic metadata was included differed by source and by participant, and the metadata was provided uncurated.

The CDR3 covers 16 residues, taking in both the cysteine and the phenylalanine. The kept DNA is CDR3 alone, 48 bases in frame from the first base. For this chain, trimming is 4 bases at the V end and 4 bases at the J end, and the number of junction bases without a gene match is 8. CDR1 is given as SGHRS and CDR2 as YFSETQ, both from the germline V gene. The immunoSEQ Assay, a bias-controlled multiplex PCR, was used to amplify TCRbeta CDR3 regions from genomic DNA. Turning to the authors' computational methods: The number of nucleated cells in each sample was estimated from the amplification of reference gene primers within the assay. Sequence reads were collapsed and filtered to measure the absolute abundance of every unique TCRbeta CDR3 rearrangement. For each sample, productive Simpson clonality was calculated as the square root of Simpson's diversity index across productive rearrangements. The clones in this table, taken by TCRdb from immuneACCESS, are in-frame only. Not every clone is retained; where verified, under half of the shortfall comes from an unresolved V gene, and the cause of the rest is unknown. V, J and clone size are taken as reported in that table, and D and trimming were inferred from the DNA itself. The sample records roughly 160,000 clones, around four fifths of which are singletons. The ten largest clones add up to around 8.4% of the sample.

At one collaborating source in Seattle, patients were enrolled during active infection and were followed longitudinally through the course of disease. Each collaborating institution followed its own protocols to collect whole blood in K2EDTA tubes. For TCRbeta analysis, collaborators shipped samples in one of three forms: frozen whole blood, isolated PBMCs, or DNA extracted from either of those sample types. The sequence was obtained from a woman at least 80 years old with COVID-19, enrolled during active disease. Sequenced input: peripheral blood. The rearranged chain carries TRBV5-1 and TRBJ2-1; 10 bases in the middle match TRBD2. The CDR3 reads CASSRWTSGEYNEQFF. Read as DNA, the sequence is TGCGCCAGCAGCCGGTGGACTAGCGGAGAGTACAATGAGCAGTTCTTC.